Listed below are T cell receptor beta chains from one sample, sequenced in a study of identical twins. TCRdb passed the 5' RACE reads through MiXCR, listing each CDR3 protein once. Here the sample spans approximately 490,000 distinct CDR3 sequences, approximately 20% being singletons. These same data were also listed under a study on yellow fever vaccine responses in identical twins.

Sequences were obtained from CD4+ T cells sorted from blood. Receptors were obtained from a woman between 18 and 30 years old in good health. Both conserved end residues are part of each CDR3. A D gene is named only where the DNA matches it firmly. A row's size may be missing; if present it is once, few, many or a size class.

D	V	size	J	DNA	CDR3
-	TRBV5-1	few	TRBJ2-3	TGCGCCAGCAACTACGGGACAACCACAGATACGCAGTATTTT	CASNYGTTTDTQYF
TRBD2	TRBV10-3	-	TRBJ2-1	TGTGCCATCAGTGATTCCGGACTAGCGGGGGGTGAGCAGTTCTTC	CAISDSGLAGGEQFF
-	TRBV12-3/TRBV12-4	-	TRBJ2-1	TGTGCCAGCACCCAGGACCGAGATGGTGAGCAGTTATTC	CASTQDRDGEQLF
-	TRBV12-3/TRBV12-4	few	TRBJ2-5	TGTGCCAGCGCCCCCATCGGAGTCTGGGGGTCCCAAGAGACCCAGTACTTC	CASAPIGVWGSQETQYF
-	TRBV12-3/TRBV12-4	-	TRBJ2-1	TGTGCCAGCAGTTTAGCTGGGGAAAAATCATACAATGAGCAGTTCTTC	CASSLAGEKSYNEQFF
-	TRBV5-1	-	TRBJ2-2	TGCGCCAGCAGCTGGGGGGACGCAGACTTTTCCGGGGAGCTGTTTTTT	CASSWGDADFSGELFF
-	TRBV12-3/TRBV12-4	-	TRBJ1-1	TGTGCCAGCAGGCAGGAGGGGGTAGGGGACACTGAAGCTTTCTTT	CASRQEGVGDTEAFF
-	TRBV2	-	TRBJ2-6	TGTGCCAGCAGACAACAGGGAGCTGGGGCCAACGTCCTGACTTTC	CASRQQGAGANVLTF
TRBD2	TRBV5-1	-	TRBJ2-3	TGCGCCAGCAGCTTTAGCGGGAGGAGTGGAACAGATACGCAGTATTTT	CASSFSGRSGTDTQYF
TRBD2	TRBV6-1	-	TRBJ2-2	TGTGCCAGCAGTGGGGGGGGGGGTGTATTCATTGGGGAGCTGTTTTTT	CASSGGGGVFIGELFF
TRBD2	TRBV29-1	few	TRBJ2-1	TGCAGCGTCGGCCCAAGGTGGCTCTTGGTTAGCGGGGGCCAGAACAATGAGCAGTTCTTC	CSVGPRWLLVSGGQNNEQFF
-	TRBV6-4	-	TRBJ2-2	TGTGCCAGCAAAACGACGGGAGCGGGTACCGGGGAGCTGTTTTTT	CASKTTGAGTGELFF
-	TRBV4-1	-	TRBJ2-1	TGCGCCAGCAGCCAAGCGGGGGTCTCCTACAATGAGCAGTTCTTC	CASSQAGVSYNEQFF
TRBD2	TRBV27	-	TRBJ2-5	TGTGCCAGCACTTTCAGTTCGACTAGCGGACGTGAGACCCAGTACTTC	CASTFSSTSGRETQYF
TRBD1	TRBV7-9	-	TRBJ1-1	TGTGCCAGCAGCACCCGGACAGGAATGAACACTGAAGCTTTCTTT	CASSTRTGMNTEAFF
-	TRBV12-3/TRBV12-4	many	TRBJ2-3	TGCGCCAGCAGCTTGGGTCCAAGCACAGATACGCAGTATTTT	CASSLGPSTDTQYF
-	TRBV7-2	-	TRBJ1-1	TGTGCCAGCAGCGTCGGACAGACCACTGAAGCTTTCTTT	CASSVGQTTEAFF
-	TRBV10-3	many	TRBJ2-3	TGTGCCACCCAGTCGGGACTTGGGACTAGCACAGATACGCAGTATTTT	CATQSGLGTSTDTQYF
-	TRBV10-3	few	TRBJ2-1	TGTGCCATCGGGATTGGGGCGGCTGCGGGTGAGCAGTTCTTC	CAIGIGAAAGEQFF
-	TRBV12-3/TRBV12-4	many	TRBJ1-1	TGTGCCAGCAGTTTCGCCGGGACGGCGAACACTGAAGCTTTCTTT	CASSFAGTANTEAFF
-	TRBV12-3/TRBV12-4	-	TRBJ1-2	TGTGCCAGCAGTCCAAAACATGGCTACACCTTC	CASSPKHGYTF
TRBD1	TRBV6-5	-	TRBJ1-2	TGTGCCAGCATTAACACCGGGACAGGGTACTATGGCTACACCTTC	CASINTGTGYYGYTF
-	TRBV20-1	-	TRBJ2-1	TGCAGTGCGATCCAGGGACGATTGTCCTACAATGAGCAGTTCTTC	CSAIQGRLSYNEQFF
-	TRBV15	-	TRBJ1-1	TGTGCCACCAGCAGAGCTCGGCAGGACCCTGAAGCTTTCTTT	CATSRARQDPEAFF